These 19 T cell receptor beta chains were all obtained from the same sample, sequenced in a study of T cell responses to AZD1222 COVID-19 vaccine. Repertoires were generated with immunoSEQ multiplex PCR, while TCRdb's copy carries only in-frame clones and drops some. The sample holds about 67,000 clones, about four fifths seen once. The source material was peripheral blood, sampled 28 days after the second AZD1222 dose. The receptors shown here come from an adult who received the AZD1222 COVID-19 vaccine.

V and J are TRBV4-1 and TRBJ1-2, with D unresolved. There are 15 residues in the CDR3. Trimming left V 1 base short and J 1 base short, with 10 bases between. CDR1 is MGHRA and CDR2 is YSYEKL in the germline V gene. The CDR3 protein is CASSQVASYNYGYTF. In DNA, the CDR3 is TGCGCCAGCAGCCAAGTAGCATCCTATAACTATGGCTACACCTTC.

This clone showed up just once. The gene calls are TRBV19 and TRBJ2-5, with 15 bases aligning to TRBD2. Looked up from germline, CDR1 is LNHDA and CDR2 is SQIVND (reference sequence). The CDR3 totals 17 residues. V gave up 2 bases and J gave up 5 bases; unmatched junction bases: 6. CDR3 sequence: CASSIRTSGGAGETQYF. The DNA for the CDR3 is TGTGCCAGTAGTATAAGGACTAGCGGGGGGGCGGGTGAGACCCAGTACTTC.

V gene TRBV4-1 combines with J gene TRBJ1-3; TRBD1 matches 12 bases. The CDR3 covers 17 residues. Trimming removed 10 bases from V and 0 bases from J; junction bases left unmatched: 10. Germline CDR1 MGHRA, CDR2 YSYEKL. CDR3 in DNA: TGCGCCACTGGGACAGGGGGCGACTACTTCTCTGGAAACACCATATATTTT. Residues: CATGTGGDYFSGNTIYF.

This sequence joins TRBV7-9 and TRBJ2-2; no clear D gene. The length of the CDR3 is 13 residues. Deletions cut 5 bases from V and 5 bases from J, with 9 bases between. Germline V lookup: CDR1 SEHNR, CDR2 FQNEAQ (reference sequence). The CDR3 here is CASSAVVTGELFF. The DNA of the CDR3 is TGTGCCAGCAGCGCCGTTGTAACCGGGGAGCTGTTTTTT.

This chain links TRBV5-1 with TRBJ2-7, with D perhaps TRBD1 or TRBD2 (5 bases each). Between the trimmed V and J ends, which lost 0 bases and 4 bases, there was a span of 14 bases. Germline CDR1 is SGHRS and CDR2 is YFSETQ. The CDR3 totals 15 residues. CDR3 nucleotide sequence: TGCGCCAGCAGCTTGGATGGGTTTGGGGGTTACGAGCAGTACTTC. This encodes CASSLDGFGGYEQYF.

This chain joins TRBV12-3 or TRBV12-4 and TRBJ2-5, with 7 bases aligning to TRBD2. Germline trimming cut 5 bases from V and 5 bases from J; bases unmatched to any gene: 5. This CDR3 is built from 13 residues. CDR3 nucleotide sequence: TGTGCCAGCAGTGCACCCGGGGGGGAGACCCAGTACTTC. Protein: CASSAPGGETQYF.

This chain uses TRBV27 with TRBJ2-2; 8 bases align to TRBD1. The CDR3 sequence is 15 residues long. The V gene end was trimmed by 3 bases and the J gene end by 6 bases; junction bases not matched to a gene: 6. CDR1 and CDR2 from the germline V gene are MNHEY and SMNVEV (reference sequence). The CDR3 DNA reads as TGTGCCAGCAGTTTTAGGACAGGGATCCCCGGGGAGCTGTTTTTT. The encoded protein is CASSFRTGIPGELFF.

This clone was seen a handful of times. The rearrangement links TRBV19 to TRBJ1-2; 9 bases agree with TRBD1. V lost 5 bases to trimming and J lost 5 bases; unmatched junction nucleotides: 9. The CDR3 runs to 15 residues. CDR1 is LNHDA and CDR2 is SQIVND in the germline V gene (reference sequence). CDR3 protein: CASSGTGGAGYGYTF. The CDR3 region has the DNA TGTGCCAGTAGTGGAACAGGGGGCGCGGGATATGGCTACACCTTC.

The chain carries TRBV6-5 and TRBJ2-1, with D unclear. The CDR3 is 15 residues long. With 6 bases removed from V and 11 bases from J, the gap between germline ends came to 23 bases. Germline CDR1 and CDR2: MNHEY and SVGAGI. CDR3 nucleotide sequence: TGTGCCAGCAGGGTCCACCAATTCTCTACAATGAAGCAGTTCTTC. Translation gives CASRVHQFSTMKQFF.

This clone was seen a handful of times. The rearrangement joins TRBV6-4 to TRBJ2-7; D not certain. There are 13 residues in the CDR3. The V end was cut by 5 bases, the J end by 3 bases, with 11 bases between. Germline CDR1 MRHNA, CDR2 SNTAGT. The CDR3 is CASSRDPGYEQYF. The CDR3 nucleotides are TGTGCCAGCAGTAGGGATCCCGGCTACGAGCAGTACTTC.

The V gene is TRBV6-5, the J gene TRBJ2-2, with unresolved D. CDR1 and CDR2 (germline): MNHEY, SVGAGI. This CDR3 region has 14 residues. Trimming took off 6 bases at V and 4 bases at J, with 12 bases between the two ends. CDR3 in DNA: TGTGCCAGCAGCCTTGACCCGACCACCGGGGAGCTGTTTTTT. Translating gives CASSLDPTTGELFF.

This chain links TRBV6-1 with TRBJ2-5, with D possibly being TRBD2 (6 bases). Germline CDR1 reads MNHNS; CDR2 reads SASEGT. V lost 2 bases to trimming and J lost 5 bases, with 15 bases between them. CDR3 size: 15 residues. The CDR3 DNA reads as TGTGCCAGCAGTGAAAGGAGGGCCTGGGGGGAGACCCAGTACTTC. Encoded protein: CASSERRAWGETQYF.

This clone is a singleton in its sample. The gene calls are TRBV28 and TRBJ1-3; no definite D call. Germline V CDR1 and CDR2: MDHEN, SYDVKM. This CDR3 contains 16 residues. The germline V and J ends were trimmed by 2 bases and 4 bases, with 15 bases remaining between them. CDR3 loop: CASSLLLSRTGNTIYF. Here the CDR3 DNA reads TGTGCCAGCAGTTTACTACTCTCCCGGACCGGAAACACCATATATTTT.

The V and J genes are TRBV7-2 and TRBJ2-1; 13 nucleotides line up with TRBD2. Germline V gene sequence: CDR1 SGHTA, CDR2 FQGNSA. The CDR3 contains 16 residues. V trimming: 3 bases; J trimming: 7 bases; junction bases outside the gene matches: 6. As DNA, the CDR3 is TGTGCCAGCAGCTTGTGGACTAGCGGGGGCGGGAATGAGCAGTTCTTC. Its translation: CASSLWTSGGGNEQFF.

This clone occurred once. The chain combines TRBV7-6 with TRBJ1-1, with TRBD1 identical over 12 bases. The germline CDR1 and CDR2 sequences are SGHVS and FNYEAQ. The CDR3 loop spans 15 amino acids. Trimming removed 0 bases from V and 7 bases from J; junction bases left unmatched: 3. The CDR3, as DNA: TGTGCCAGCAGCTTAGCGGGACAGGGGGCGAGTGAAGCTTTCTTT. As protein: CASSLAGQGASEAFF.

The J gene is TRBJ1-2, the V gene TRBV27; no clear D. Germline V gene sequence: CDR1 MNHEY, CDR2 SMNVEV (reference sequence). The germline V and J ends were trimmed by 4 bases and 5 bases, with 11 bases remaining between them. The CDR3 loop spans 13 amino acids. CDR3 sequence reads: CASSSPGDYGYTF. The CDR3 DNA follows: TGTGCCAGCAGTTCCCCAGGAGATTATGGCTACACCTTC.

This chain uses TRBV3-1 (or the pseudogene TRBV3-2) with TRBJ2-7, with TRBD2 identical over 11 bases. CDR1 is LGHDT, CDR2 YNNKEL, per germline (reference sequence). V was clipped by 4 bases and J by 2 bases; unmatched bases: 4. CDR3 size: 15 residues. CDR3 sequence: CASSLGLAATYEQYF. CDR3 in DNA: TGTGCCAGCAGCCTGGGACTAGCGGCTACCTACGAGCAGTACTTC.

The V call is TRBV28, the J call TRBJ1-6; 8 bases map to TRBD1. Trimming removed 5 bases from V and 11 bases from J; junction bases left unmatched: 5. Germline V lookup: CDR1 MDHEN, CDR2 SYDVKM. The CDR3 has 13 amino acids. CDR3 bases: TGTGCCAGCAGTATTGGACAGGGCCCACCCCTCCACTTT. The encoded protein is CASSIGQGPPLHF. Full variable domain (missing parts from reference TRBV28 and TRBJ1-6): DVKVTQSSRYLVKRTGEKVFLECVQDMDHENMFWYRQDPGLGLRLIYFSYDVKMKEKGDIPEGYSVSREKKERFSLILESASTNQTSMYLCASSIGQGPPLHFGNGTRLTVT.

The genes are TRBV3-1 (or the pseudogene TRBV3-2) and TRBJ1-5; D call uncertain. Germline lookup yields CDR1 LGHDT and CDR2 YNNKEL (reference sequence). The V end lost 1 base, the J end lost 6 bases, and 10 bases lay between the germline ends. CDR3 length: 14 amino acids. The CDR3 region has the DNA TGTGCCAGCAGCCAAGCAACCACGGGTCAGCCCCAGCATTTT. Translated: CASSQATTGQPQHF.